This passage covers 11 T cell receptor beta chains from one sample sequenced in a study of cytotoxic CD8 clonotypes in ibrutinib-treated CLL. Measured with immunoSEQ multiplex PCR; TCRdb has only the in-frame clones, and not every one. Of around 200,000 clones detected, 79% appear once; the ten largest clones hold about an eighth. This specimen consisted of PBMCs, obtained after 12 months of ibrutinib treatment. The receptor source for this set is a human donor with chronic lymphocytic leukemia.

This rearrangement joins TRBV2 to TRBJ1-5; D ambiguous. CDR3 length: 12 residues. Trimming cost V 6 bases and J 3 bases, with 6 bases left between them. CDR1 is SNHLY, CDR2 FYNNEI, per germline. As DNA, the CDR3 is TGTGCCAGCAGAACAGTCAATCAGCCCCAGCATTTT. Amino acids: CASRTVNQPQHF.

A word on this clone: One base away lies a much larger clone, so this may be a sequencing read error. Other DNA sequences within the sample encode an identical CDR3. This rearrangement joins TRBV5-4 to TRBJ2-5; no clear D. V was cut by 3 bases and J by 1 base, with 1 base left in between. Germline CDR1 SGHNT, CDR2 YYREEE (reference sequence). The CDR3 is 11 residues long. The DNA of the CDR3 is TGTGCCAGCAGCTCCCAAGAGACCCAGTACTTC. The encoded protein is CASSSQETQYF.

The chain employs TRBV6-1 and TRBJ2-5; no clear D. Germline V lookup: CDR1 MNHNS, CDR2 SASEGT. Trimming left V 0 bases short and J 5 bases short, with 10 bases between. The CDR3 sequence is 14 residues long. CDR3 amino acids: CASSEAGPRETQYF. CDR3 in DNA: TGTGCCAGCAGTGAAGCAGGACCGAGGGAGACCCAGTACTTC.

The chain combines TRBV18 with TRBJ2-2; unclear D gene. The V gene's germline CDR1 is KGHSH and CDR2 LQKENI. Trimming took 2 bases from V and 5 from J, leaving 15 bases between them. CDR3 length: 16 amino acids. CDR3: CASSPATRVRTGELFF. As DNA, the CDR3 is TGTGCCAGCTCACCAGCGACACGGGTCAGAACCGGGGAGCTGTTTTTT.

This chain uses TRBV6-1 with TRBJ2-3, with 8 bases identical to TRBD1. CDR3 length: 15 amino acids. V was pared by 4 bases and J by 7 bases, with 10 bases of the junction left unmatched. Germline CDR1 MNHNS, CDR2 SASEGT. CDR3 in amino acids: CASSVTGGSTNTQYF. The CDR3 DNA reads TGTGCCAGCAGTGTAACAGGGGGTTCTACGAATACGCAGTATTTT.

The genes are TRBV6-6 and TRBJ2-2; unclear D gene. The CDR3 loop spans 14 amino acids. The ends were cut back, 4 bases at V and 4 bases at J, with 10 bases in the middle. Germline CDR1 is MNHNY and CDR2 is SVGAGI (reference sequence). For the CDR3, the DNA is TGTGCCAGCAGTTTAAGGGCAGCCACCGGGGAGCTGTTTTTT. The encoded protein is CASSLRAATGELFF.

The chain carries TRBV2 and TRBJ1-1; D is unresolved. This CDR3 spans 10 amino acids. Per germline, CDR1 SNHLY and CDR2 FYNNEI. V lost 7 bases and J lost 4, with 4 bases in between. The CDR3 loop is CASTGTEAFF. The CDR3 nucleotides are TGTGCCAGCACGGGCACTGAAGCTTTCTTT.

This clone was seen only a few times. The rearrangement joins TRBV2 to TRBJ1-2; D not resolved. CDR1 and CDR2 (germline): SNHLY, FYNNEI. Trimming cost V 8 bases and J 1 base, with 5 bases left between them. The CDR3 loop spans 11 amino acids. The CDR3 sequence: CASGGNYGYTF. CDR3 in DNA: TGTGCCAGCGGAGGTAACTATGGCTACACCTTC.

The chain is built from TRBV29-1 and TRBJ2-1; no clear D gene. Trimming left V 4 bases short and J 12 bases short, with 13 bases between. The CDR3 totals 11 residues. Germline CDR1 and CDR2: SQVTM and ANQGSEA. CDR3 bases: TGCAGCGTTGGGTCAGCTTGGGGGCAGTTCTTC. Its translation: CSVGSAWGQFF.

This chain uses TRBV7-3 with TRBJ1-6, with unresolved D. This CDR3 contains 16 residues. Germline CDR1 and CDR2: SGHTA and FQGTGA. The ends were cut back, 7 bases at V and 3 bases at J, with 16 bases in the middle. The CDR3 coding sequence is TGTGCCAGCACCCCTCACACGGGAAACTATAATTCACCCCTCCACTTT. This codes for CASTPHTGNYNSPLHF.

The V and J genes are TRBV7-2 and TRBJ1-1, with D unclear. Looked up from germline, CDR1 is SGHTA and CDR2 is FQGNSA. V was shortened by 0 bases and J by 7 bases, with 9 bases between the two germline ends. The CDR3 consists of 13 residues. The CDR3 protein is CASSLAAAGEAFF. The CDR3 DNA is TGTGCCAGCAGCTTAGCGGCAGCCGGTGAAGCTTTCTTT.